This entry concerns a single T cell receptor (beta chain). Its antigen is unknown. At least 3 on the Clinical Activity Score was recorded for ophthalmopathy patients, who also had NOSPECS grade at least 4 and duration under 3 months. Uncontrolled infection, other autoimmune disease, pregnancy or lactation barred patients from enrollment. The data stem from a study of T cells in Graves' hyperthyroidism and ophthalmopathy. General study findings and limits: By a 13 V-J model, ophthalmopathy was set apart from stable hyperthyroidism.

RNA transcripts served as the template for amplifying TCR beta CDR3 regions. TCR CDR3 regions were first amplified by RT-PCR with HTBI primers. MiXCR was run by TCRdb on the multiplex PCR reads, yielding one entry per CDR3 protein. The repertoire holds around 600,000 distinct CDR3 sequences, with approximately 15% as singletons. The sequenced material came from blood. The receptor was isolated from a woman aged 18-29 years with Graves' ophthalmopathy.

In DNA form, the CDR3 reads TGTGCCAGCAGTTACAAAACAGGGAACTACAATGAGCAGTTCTTC. Its translation is CASSYKTGNYNEQFF. This rearrangement joins TRBV6-5 to TRBJ2-1; D might be TRBD1 (6 bases). Germline lookup yields CDR1 MNHEY and CDR2 SVGAGI. The CDR3 extends over 15 amino acids. V was clipped by 2 bases and J by 3 bases, with 11 bases between them.